This record looks at one TCR beta chain sequence and its context. Its specificity is unknown. Unique-molecular-identifier-tagged TCR beta cDNA libraries were used. Via MiXCR, TCRdb re-called the PCR reads, giving one row per CDR3 protein. This table has about 770,000 distinct CDR3 sequences, 46% appearing once. Germline V gene sequence: CDR1 DFQATT, CDR2 SNEGSKA (reference sequence). The CDR3 runs 14 residues. This specimen comes from a study of post-analysis software for immune sequencing data. Study as a whole: Included among the disease courses, which were recorded for the cohort, were relapsing-remitting, secondary progressive and progressive-relapsing multiple sclerosis. Study conclusions and caveats: Roughly five TRBV segments appeared more often in patients than in controls, and TRBV5-6, TRBV5-1 and TRBV20-1 were among these. In multiple sclerosis, normalized Chao1 diversity was significantly below that of controls.

The receptor was derived from a girl between 10 and 17 years old with multiple sclerosis. The chain is built from TRBV20-1 and TRBJ2-7; D call uncertain. The DNA end is more similar to TRBJ2-1, so the J call may be wrong. The sample taken for sequencing was blood. The CDR3 DNA is TGCAGTGCTAGAGGTCAATTATTGGAGAATGAGCAGTTCTTC. It yields the protein CSARGQLLENEQFF.